These 16 T cell receptor beta chains came from one sample sequenced in a study of technical replicates of blood from several donors. Assay used: immunoSEQ multiplex PCR; TCRdb lists only in-frame clones, some missing. Among approximately 75,000 clones listed, around 97% were seen once. The sample comprised T cells isolated from PBMCs. Receptors originate from a human donor in good health.

This chain connects TRBV5-5 to TRBJ2-1; 12 bases align to TRBD1. V was pared by 3 bases and J by 7 bases, with 8 bases of the junction left unmatched. Germline CDR1 is SGHKS and CDR2 is YYEKEE (reference sequence). The CDR3 runs 16 residues. The CDR3 nucleotides are TGTGCCAGCAGCTCCACCCGGGACAGGGGGCTGAATGAGCAGTTCTTC. It encodes CASSSTRDRGLNEQFF.

This sequence joins TRBV6-5 and TRBJ2-7, with 9 bases aligning to TRBD2. This CDR3 has 13 amino acids. Germline V lookup: CDR1 MNHEY, CDR2 SVGAGI. V dropped 6 bases and J dropped 5; count of bases not matched to a gene: 5. CDR3 in DNA: TGTGCCAGCAGCTCTGGACTAGCGAACGAGCAGTACTTC. It encodes CASSSGLANEQYF.

The genes are TRBV6-6 and TRBJ1-1, with D perhaps TRBD1 (6 bases). Germline CDR1 and CDR2: MNHNY and SVGAGI (reference sequence). The CDR3 length is 15 residues. V was trimmed by 6 bases and J by 1 base, leaving 15 bases between them. CDR3 loop: CASSRPGQKNTEAFF. The CDR3, as DNA: TGTGCCAGCAGCAGGCCAGGACAGAAGAACACTGAAGCTTTCTTT.

This clone appeared once. This sequence joins TRBV13 and TRBJ2-5, with a weak D call TRBD1 (5 bases). Germline-derived CDR1 and CDR2 are PRHDT and FYEKMQ (reference sequence). Trimming pared 1 base from V and 5 bases from J, leaving 5 bases between. The CDR3 runs 12 residues. CDR3 sequence: CASSLEGETQYF. The CDR3 nucleotides read TGTGCCAGCAGCTTAGAGGGGGAGACCCAGTACTTC. The variable domain in full, completed from reference TRBV13 and TRBJ2-5, reads AAGVIQSPRHLIKEKRETATLKCYPIPRHDTVYWYQQGPGQDPQFLISFYEKMQSDKGSIPDRFSAQQFSDYHSELNMSSLELGDSALYFCASSLEGETQYFGPGTRLLVL.

This chain connects TRBV6-1 to TRBJ2-5, with 7 bases that match TRBD1. Losses at the gene ends were 6 bases for V and 4 bases for J; bases not matched to a gene: 2. This CDR3 is built from 12 residues. Germline CDR1 and CDR2: MNHNS and SASEGT. CDR3 amino acids: CASSYRGETQYF. The CDR3, as DNA: TGTGCCAGCAGCTACAGGGGAGAGACCCAGTACTTC.

This chain uses TRBV2 with TRBJ2-7, with a weak D call TRBD1 (6 bases). The CDR3 covers 13 residues. V was clipped by 6 bases and J by 4 bases, with 13 bases between them. Germline CDR1 reads SNHLY; CDR2 reads FYNNEI. The CDR3, as DNA: TGTGCCAGCAGGTGGACAGCCGGTTACGAGCAGTACTTC. Protein: CASRWTAGYEQYF.

The CDR3 coding sequence is TGTGCCAGCAGTCGGACACAATGGGCCCTATATGGCTACACCTTC. This translates into CASSRTQWALYGYTF. The chain is built from TRBV27 and TRBJ1-2, with a weak D call TRBD1 (5 bases). CDR1 is MNHEY and CDR2 is SMNVEV in the germline V gene (reference sequence). CDR3 length: 15 residues. V was trimmed by 5 bases and J by 5 bases, leaving 18 bases between them.

This clone is a singleton in its sample. The chain has TRBV27 and TRBJ2-7; 9 nucleotides line up with TRBD2. Unmatched junction bases numbered 15, after V lost 1 base and J lost 5 bases. The CDR3 has 18 residues. Germline CDR1 MNHEY, CDR2 SMNVEV (reference sequence). The CDR3 sequence is CASSLFGGAGGPKDEQYF. CDR3 DNA sequence: TGTGCCAGCAGTTTATTCGGGGGGGCGGGAGGGCCTAAGGACGAGCAGTACTTC.

The CDR3 loop is CASSFGSNDRGGTGNTIYF. For the CDR3, the DNA is TGTGCCAGCAGCTTCGGGTCTAACGACAGGGGAGGCACTGGAAACACCATATATTTT. The chain combines TRBV11-1 with TRBJ1-3; 8 nucleotides match TRBD1. Germline V gene data show CDR1 as SGHAT and CDR2 as FQDESV (reference sequence). The J segment lost 2 bases and the V segment lost 3 bases, leaving 15 bases of the junction unmatched. The CDR3 is 19 residues long.

The gene calls are TRBV2 and TRBJ2-5; 7 positions match TRBD2. Per the germline V gene, CDR1 is SNHLY and CDR2 is FYNNEI. J was trimmed by 1 base and V by 9 bases; bases with no gene match: 11. The CDR3 has 15 residues. The CDR3 sequence: CASGDPQRGQETQYF. The CDR3 DNA reads as TGTGCCAGTGGGGACCCGCAGCGGGGCCAAGAGACCCAGTACTTC.

The chain recombines TRBV6-6 with TRBJ1-1; D is undetermined. Trimming removed 7 bases at V and 3 bases at J, with 9 bases between. This CDR3 contains 12 residues. Per the germline V gene, CDR1 is MNHNY and CDR2 is SVGAGI (reference sequence). CDR3 sequence reads: CASKRQDTEAFF. CDR3 in DNA: TGTGCCAGCAAGCGGCAGGACACTGAAGCTTTCTTT.

J is TRBJ2-2 and V is TRBV5-1; 7 bases are a match to TRBD1. Unmatched junction bases numbered 9, after V lost 1 base and J lost 3 bases. Germline CDR1 is SGHRS and CDR2 is YFSETQ. CDR3 length: 17 amino acids. CDR3 sequence reads: CASSLWGTAADTGELFF. The CDR3 DNA reads TGCGCCAGCAGCTTGTGGGGGACAGCCGCCGACACCGGGGAGCTGTTTTTT. The complete variable domain, with remaining parts taken from reference TRBV5-1 and TRBJ2-2, reads KAGVTQTPRYLIKTRGQQVTLSCSPISGHRSVSWYQQTPGQGLQFLFEYFSETQRNKGNFPGRFSGRQFSNSRSEMNVSTLELGDSALYLCASSLWGTAADTGELFFGEGSRLTVL.

The chain combines TRBV27 with TRBJ1-5, with 9 bases matching TRBD1. The V gene end was trimmed by 6 bases and the J gene end by 2 bases; junction bases not matched to a gene: 5. This CDR3 comprises 15 residues. CDR1 MNHEY and CDR2 SMNVEV come from the germline V gene (reference sequence). The CDR3 sequence: CASRDDRGGNQPQHF. The DNA for the CDR3 is TGTGCCAGCAGGGATGACAGGGGGGGCAATCAGCCCCAGCATTTT.

The sample holds one count of this clone. V usage is TRBV4-1 and J usage is TRBJ2-1; 7 nucleotides match TRBD1. The CDR3 covers 17 residues. Trimming took 7 bases from V and 3 from J; bases not matched to a gene: 15. Germline loops: CDR1 MGHRA, CDR2 YSYEKL. The CDR3: CASTQTTGTANYNEQFF. CDR3 sequence (DNA): TGCGCCAGCACTCAAACAACCGGGACAGCCAACTACAATGAGCAGTTCTTC.

The gene calls are TRBV10-2 and TRBJ1-2; perhaps TRBD1 as D (6 bases). Germline CDR1 is WSHSY and CDR2 is SAAADI. V shed 6 bases and J shed 0 bases, with 14 bases lying between them. The CDR3 runs 15 residues. The CDR3 sequence is CASSAGQPPNYGYTF. The CDR3 region has the DNA TGCGCCAGCAGCGCAGGACAGCCCCCTAACTATGGCTACACCTTC.

The V and J genes are TRBV19 and TRBJ1-2; D is uncertain. From germline, CDR1 is LNHDA and CDR2 SQIVND (reference sequence). The V end lost 1 base, the J end lost 1 base, and 7 bases lay between the germline ends. The CDR3 extends over 14 amino acids. The CDR3 reads CASSIAGVNYGYTF. CDR3 DNA: TGTGCCAGTAGTATAGCAGGCGTTAACTATGGCTACACCTTC. The whole variable domain, filled in from reference TRBV19 and TRBJ1-2, reads DGGITQSPKYLFRKEGQNVTLSCEQNLNHDAMYWYRQDPGQGLRLIYYSQIVNDFQKGDIAEGYSVSREKKESFPLTVTSAQKNPTAFYLCASSIAGVNYGYTFGSGTRLTVV.